The rows below give T cell receptor beta chains drawn from one sample of a study of blood T cell repertoires in COVID-19. Some clones are missing from TCRdb's copy, which holds only in-frame ones; the method was immunoSEQ multiplex PCR. The table shows some 130,000 clones, with roughly 78% occurring only once. Sequencing was performed on PBMCs or T cells enriched from blood (not recorded which). Receptors were obtained from a woman aged 50 to 60 who had recovered from COVID-19. Both conserved end residues are part of each CDR3. Fields, in order: V gene, CDR3 protein.

TRBV27	CASRTGSTEAFF
TRBV5-6	CASKIGGATRTGELFF
TRBV4-1	CASSQFLNQPQHF
TRBV3-1/TRBV3-2	CASSQDYSNGPQHF
TRBV5-4	CASSPGGGEAYNEQFF
TRBV5-1	CASSFSVNTEAFF
TRBV4-1	CASSQEGEVSYEQYF
TRBV5-4	CASSLDRGRPNEKLFF
TRBV5-1	CASSLTGSGEKLFF
TRBV5-4	CASSPHGGGQETQYF